This T cell receptor (beta chain) was sequenced in a study of cytomegalovirus exposure and HLA in healthy donors. Findings and limits, study-wide: Across donors, most TCRs were seen rarely, yet some public ones were widespread. Cytomegalovirus status was reportedly diagnosed by the classifier with high sensitivity and specificity. TCR clusters originating in the first cohort tended to co-occur in the 120 validation repertoires, according to a later analysis. Investigators reported 150 to 200 TCR beta chains as tied to cytomegalovirus.

Germline CDR1 is MNHEY and CDR2 is SMNVEV (reference sequence). This CDR3 has 16 residues. V gave up 5 bases and J gave up 0 bases; unmatched junction bases: 5. On this clone: The antigen is not known.

Generated by immunoSEQ multiplex PCR, the TCRdb table keeps only in-frame clones and is missing some. The sample lists 65,000 to 85,000 clones, roughly 94% occurring once. Sample: PBMCs. This receptor was identified in a woman younger than 30 in good health and CMV-seronegative. The chain couples TRBV27 to TRBJ2-5, with 11 bases aligning to TRBD2. The CDR3 region is CASSPGTSGYQETQYF. The CDR3 bases are TGTGCCAGCAGTCCCGGGACTAGCGGTTACCAAGAGACCCAGTACTTC.